The T cell receptor beta chain described here comes from a study of human T cells and chemical hapten exposure. This clonotype was recorded many times. Documented time point: patch test 3, about 24 weeks after DPC sensitization. The treatment is: therapeutic diphenylcyclopropenone sensitization with weekly scalp DPC. TCRdb redid the calling of the RACE reads with MiXCR, one entry per CDR3 protein. This sample has approximately 86,000 distinct CDR3 sequences, with approximately 11% found just once. The sample consisted of whole blood, taken in connection with sensitization to the hapten diphenylcyclopropenone (DPC). The TCR comes from a woman in her 30s with alopecia areata. Some clones in this sample may be carry-over from other donors' samples.

CDR3 DNA: TGTGCCAGCAGCCGAAACCGGGCTGAACAGAGCACTGAAGCTTTCTTT. Translation: CASSRNRAEQSTEAFF. V and J are TRBV7-2 and TRBJ1-1; D is undetermined. Germline assignment: CDR1 SGHTA and CDR2 FQGNSA. This CDR3 is 16 amino acids long. V dropped 5 bases and J dropped 4 bases, with 20 bases sitting between them.